This T cell receptor (beta chain) was profiled in a study of blood T cell repertoires in COVID-19. Study at large: The origin of the acute and convalescent COVID-19 samples was the United States, Italy and Spain. PBMCs, B-cell-depleted T cells, or T cells provided the cDNA or gDNA that made up the material.

In the authors' methods: Estimated nucleated cell counts came from reference gene primer amplification. TCRdb's copy holds only in-frame clones and misses some; the assay was immunoSEQ multiplex PCR. V and J calls plus clone size are reproduced from that table; the DNA served to infer D and trimming. Among around 68,000 clones listed, about nine tenths were seen once. The V gene's germline CDR1 is GTSNPN and CDR2 SVGIG (reference sequence). The CDR3 contains 14 residues. V lost 2 bases and J 0 bases, leaving 10 bases between the germline ends. This clone was seen just once. This clonotype was obtained from a man aged 45-60 years with active COVID-19. The sample comprised peripheral blood. This chain connects TRBV30 to TRBJ1-2; D perhaps matches TRBD1 (5 bases). CDR3 loop: CAWSSKGTNYGYTF. The CDR3, as DNA: TGTGCCTGGAGTAGCAAGGGGACTAACTATGGCTACACCTTC.